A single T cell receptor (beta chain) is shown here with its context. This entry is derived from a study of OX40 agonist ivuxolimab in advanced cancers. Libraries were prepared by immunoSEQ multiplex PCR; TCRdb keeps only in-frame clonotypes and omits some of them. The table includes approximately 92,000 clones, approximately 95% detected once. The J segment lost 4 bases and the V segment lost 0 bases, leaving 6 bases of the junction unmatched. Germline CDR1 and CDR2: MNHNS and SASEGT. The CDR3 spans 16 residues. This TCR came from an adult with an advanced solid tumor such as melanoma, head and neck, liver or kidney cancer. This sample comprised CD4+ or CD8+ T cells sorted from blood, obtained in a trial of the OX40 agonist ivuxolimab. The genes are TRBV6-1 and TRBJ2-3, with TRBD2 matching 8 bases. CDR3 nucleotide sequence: TGTGCCAGCAGTGAAGCGGAGCGGGAGATACCAGATACGCAGTATTTT. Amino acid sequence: CASSEAEREIPDTQYF.